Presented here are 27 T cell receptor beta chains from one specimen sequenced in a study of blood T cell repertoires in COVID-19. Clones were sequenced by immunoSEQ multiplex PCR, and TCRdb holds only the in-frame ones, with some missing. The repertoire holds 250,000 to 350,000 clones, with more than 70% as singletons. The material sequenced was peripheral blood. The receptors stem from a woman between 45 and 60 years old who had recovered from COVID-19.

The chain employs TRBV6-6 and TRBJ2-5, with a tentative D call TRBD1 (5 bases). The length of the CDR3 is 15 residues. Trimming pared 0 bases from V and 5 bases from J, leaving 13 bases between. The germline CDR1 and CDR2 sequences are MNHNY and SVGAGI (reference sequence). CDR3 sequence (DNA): TGTGCCAGCAGTTACTCGAGCAGGGTGGGGGAGACCCAGTACTTC. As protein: CASSYSSRVGETQYF.

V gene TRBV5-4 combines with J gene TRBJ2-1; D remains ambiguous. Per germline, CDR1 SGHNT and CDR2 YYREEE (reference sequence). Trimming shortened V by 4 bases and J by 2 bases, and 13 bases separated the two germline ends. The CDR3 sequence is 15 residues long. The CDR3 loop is CASSPGPVTYNEQFF. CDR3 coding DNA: TGTGCCAGCAGCCCAGGCCCTGTTACCTACAATGAGCAGTTCTTC. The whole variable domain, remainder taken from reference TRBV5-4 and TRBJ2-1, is ETGVTQSPTHLIKTRGQQVTLRCSSQSGHNTVSWYQQALGQGPQFIFQYYREEENGRGNFPPRFSGLQFPNYSSELNVNALELDDSALYLCASSPGPVTYNEQFFGPGTRLTVL.

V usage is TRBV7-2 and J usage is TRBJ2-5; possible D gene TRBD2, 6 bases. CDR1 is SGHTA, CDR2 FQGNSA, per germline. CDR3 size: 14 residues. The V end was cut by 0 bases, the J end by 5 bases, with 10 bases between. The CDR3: CASSLAPGRETQYF. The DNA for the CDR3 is TGTGCCAGCAGCTTAGCCCCGGGGAGGGAGACCCAGTACTTC.

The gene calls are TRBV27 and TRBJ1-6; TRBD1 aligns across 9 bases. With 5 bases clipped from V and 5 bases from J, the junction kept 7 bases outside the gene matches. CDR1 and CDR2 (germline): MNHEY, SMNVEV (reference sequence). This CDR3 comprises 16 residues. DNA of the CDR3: TGTGCCAGCAGTAACAGGGGGCGCGGTGATAATTCACCCCTCCACTTT. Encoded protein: CASSNRGRGDNSPLHF.

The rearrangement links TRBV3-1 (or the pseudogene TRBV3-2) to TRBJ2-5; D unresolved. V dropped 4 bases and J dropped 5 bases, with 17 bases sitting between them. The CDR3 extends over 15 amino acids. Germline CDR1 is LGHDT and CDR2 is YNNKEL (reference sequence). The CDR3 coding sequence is TGTGCCAGCAGCCCCAGACTGTCGGAGCTGGAGACCCAGTACTTC. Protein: CASSPRLSELETQYF.

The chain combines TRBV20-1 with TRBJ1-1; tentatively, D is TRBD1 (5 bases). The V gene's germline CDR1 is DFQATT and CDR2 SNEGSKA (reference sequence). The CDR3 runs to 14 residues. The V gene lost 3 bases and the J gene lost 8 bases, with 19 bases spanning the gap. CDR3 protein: CSASYSGQVREAFF. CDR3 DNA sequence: TGCAGTGCTAGTTATTCAGGGCAGGTCAGAGAAGCTTTCTTT.

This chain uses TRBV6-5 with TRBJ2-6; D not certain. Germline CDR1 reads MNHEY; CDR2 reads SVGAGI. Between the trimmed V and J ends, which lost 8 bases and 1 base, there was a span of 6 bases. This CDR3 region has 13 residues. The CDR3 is CASVLSGANVLTF. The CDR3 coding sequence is TGTGCCAGCGTCCTGTCTGGGGCCAACGTCCTGACTTTC.

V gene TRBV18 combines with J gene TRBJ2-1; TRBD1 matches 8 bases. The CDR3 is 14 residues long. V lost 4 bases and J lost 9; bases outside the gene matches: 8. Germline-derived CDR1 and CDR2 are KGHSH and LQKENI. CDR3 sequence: CASSQGQVVAEQFF. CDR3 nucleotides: TGTGCCAGCTCACAGGGACAGGTAGTTGCTGAGCAGTTCTTC.

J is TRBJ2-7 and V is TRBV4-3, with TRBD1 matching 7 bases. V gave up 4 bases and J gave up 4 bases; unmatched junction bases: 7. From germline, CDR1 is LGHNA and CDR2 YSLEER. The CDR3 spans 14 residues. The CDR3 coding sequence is TGCGCCAGCAGCCGCCACAGGGGTCAGTACGAGCAGTACTTC. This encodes CASSRHRGQYEQYF.

CDR3 region: CASSRTLSSGNTIYF. The DNA of the CDR3 is TGTGCCAGCAGCAGGACATTGAGCTCTGGAAACACCATATATTTT. V usage is TRBV5-6 and J usage is TRBJ1-3; D is perhaps TRBD1 (5 bases). The CDR3 runs 15 residues. Germline CDR1 reads SGHDT; CDR2 reads YYEEEE. V was pared by 4 bases and J by 0 bases, with 11 bases between.

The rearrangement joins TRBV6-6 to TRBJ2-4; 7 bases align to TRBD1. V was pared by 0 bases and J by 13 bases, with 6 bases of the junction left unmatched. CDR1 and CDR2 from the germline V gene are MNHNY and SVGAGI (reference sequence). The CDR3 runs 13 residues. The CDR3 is CASSYSNRDRQYF. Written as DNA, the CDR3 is TGTGCCAGCAGTTACTCGAATAGGGACAGACAGTACTTC.

The CDR3 reads CASSLRGTVQETQYF. CDR3 coding DNA: TGTGCCAGCAGCCTACGAGGGACAGTCCAAGAGACCCAGTACTTC. This rearrangement joins TRBV11-2 to TRBJ2-5; 7 nucleotides line up with TRBD1. CDR1 is SGHAT, CDR2 FQNNGV, per germline. The trim removed 5 bases at V and 1 base at J, leaving 7 bases unmatched. The CDR3 is 15 residues long.

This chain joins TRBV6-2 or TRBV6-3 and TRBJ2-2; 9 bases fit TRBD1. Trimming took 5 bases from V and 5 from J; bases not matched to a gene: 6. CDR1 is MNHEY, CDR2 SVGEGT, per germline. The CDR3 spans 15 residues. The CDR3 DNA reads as TGTGCCAGCAGTCTTCTCGGACAGGGGACCGGGGAGCTGTTTTTT. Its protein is CASSLLGQGTGELFF.

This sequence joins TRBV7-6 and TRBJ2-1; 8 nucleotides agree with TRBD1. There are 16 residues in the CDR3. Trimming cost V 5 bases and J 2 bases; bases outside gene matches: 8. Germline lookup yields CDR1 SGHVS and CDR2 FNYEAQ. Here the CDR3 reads CASSARDRSTYNEQFF. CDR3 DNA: TGTGCCAGCAGCGCAAGGGACAGGTCTACCTACAATGAGCAGTTCTTC. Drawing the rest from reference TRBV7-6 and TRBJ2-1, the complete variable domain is GAGVSQSPRYKVTKRGQDVALRCDPISGHVSLYWYRQALGQGPEFLTYFNYEAQQDKSGLPNDRFSAERPEGSISTLTIQRTEQRDSAMYRCASSARDRSTYNEQFFGPGTRLTVL.

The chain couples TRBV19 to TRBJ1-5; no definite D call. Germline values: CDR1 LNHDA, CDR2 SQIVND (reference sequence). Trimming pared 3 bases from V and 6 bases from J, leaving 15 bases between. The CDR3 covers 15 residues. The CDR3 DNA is TGTGCCAGTAGTATCGCCTGGGGTCGGGGTCAGCCCCAGCATTTT. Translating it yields CASSIAWGRGQPQHF.

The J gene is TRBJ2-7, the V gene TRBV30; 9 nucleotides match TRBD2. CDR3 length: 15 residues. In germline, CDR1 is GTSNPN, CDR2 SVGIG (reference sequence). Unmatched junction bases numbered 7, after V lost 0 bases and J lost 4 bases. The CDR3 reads CAWSVPASGKYEQYF. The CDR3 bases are TGTGCCTGGAGTGTACCGGCTAGCGGGAAATACGAGCAGTACTTC.

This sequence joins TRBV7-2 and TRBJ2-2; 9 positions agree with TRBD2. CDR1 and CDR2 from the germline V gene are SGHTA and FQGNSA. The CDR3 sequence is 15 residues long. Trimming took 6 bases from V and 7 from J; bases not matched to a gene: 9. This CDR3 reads CASRRLAASIGELFF. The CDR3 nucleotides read TGTGCCAGCAGAAGACTAGCGGCATCGATCGGGGAGCTGTTTTTT.

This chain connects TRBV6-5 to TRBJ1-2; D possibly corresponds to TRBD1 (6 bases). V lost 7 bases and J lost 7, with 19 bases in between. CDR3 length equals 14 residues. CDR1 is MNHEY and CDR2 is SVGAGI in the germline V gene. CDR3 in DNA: TGTGCCAGCAAAACCATGCGGGGGGGCGGTGGCTACACCTTC. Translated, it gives CASKTMRGGGGYTF.

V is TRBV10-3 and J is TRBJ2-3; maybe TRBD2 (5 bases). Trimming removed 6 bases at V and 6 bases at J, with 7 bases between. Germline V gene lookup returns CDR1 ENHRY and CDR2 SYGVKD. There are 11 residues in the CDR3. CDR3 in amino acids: CAISPGDTQYF. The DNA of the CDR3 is TGTGCCATCAGCCCGGGGGATACGCAGTATTTT.

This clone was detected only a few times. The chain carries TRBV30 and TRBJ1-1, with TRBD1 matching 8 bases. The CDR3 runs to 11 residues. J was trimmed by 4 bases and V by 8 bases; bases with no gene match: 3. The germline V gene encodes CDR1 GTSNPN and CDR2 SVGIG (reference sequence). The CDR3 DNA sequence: TGTGCCGGACAGGGCAGCACTGAAGCTTTCTTT. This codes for CAGQGSTEAFF. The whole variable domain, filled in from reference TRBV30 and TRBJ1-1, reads SQTIHQWPATLVQPVGSPLSLECTVEGTSNPNLYWYRQAAGRGLQLLFYSVGIGQISSEVPQNLSASRPQDRQFILSSKKLLLSDSGFYLCAGQGSTEAFFGQGTRLTVV.

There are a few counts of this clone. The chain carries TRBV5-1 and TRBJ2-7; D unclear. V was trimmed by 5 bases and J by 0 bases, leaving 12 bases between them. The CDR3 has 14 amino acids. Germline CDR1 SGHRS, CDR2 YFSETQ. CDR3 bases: TGCGCCAGCAGTCAGGTTCCCTACTCCTACGAGCAGTACTTC. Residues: CASSQVPYSYEQYF.

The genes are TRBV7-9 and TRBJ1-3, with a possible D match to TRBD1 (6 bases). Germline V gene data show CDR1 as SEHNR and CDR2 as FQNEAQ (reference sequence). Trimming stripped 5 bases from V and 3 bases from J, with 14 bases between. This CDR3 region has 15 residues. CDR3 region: CASSADGGLGNTIYF. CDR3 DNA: TGTGCCAGCAGCGCAGACGGGGGGCTTGGAAACACCATATATTTT.

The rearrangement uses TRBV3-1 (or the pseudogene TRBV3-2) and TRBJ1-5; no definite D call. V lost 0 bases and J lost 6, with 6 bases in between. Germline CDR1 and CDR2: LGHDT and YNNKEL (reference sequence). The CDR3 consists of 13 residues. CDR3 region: CASSQDRGQPQHF. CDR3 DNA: TGTGCCAGCAGCCAAGATAGAGGTCAGCCCCAGCATTTT.

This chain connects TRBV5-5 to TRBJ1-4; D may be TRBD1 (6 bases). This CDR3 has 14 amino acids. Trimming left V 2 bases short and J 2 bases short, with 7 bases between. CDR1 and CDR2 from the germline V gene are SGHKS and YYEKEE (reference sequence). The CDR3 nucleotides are TGTGCCAGCAGCTTCAGGGGCACTAATGAAAAACTGTTTTTT. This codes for CASSFRGTNEKLFF.

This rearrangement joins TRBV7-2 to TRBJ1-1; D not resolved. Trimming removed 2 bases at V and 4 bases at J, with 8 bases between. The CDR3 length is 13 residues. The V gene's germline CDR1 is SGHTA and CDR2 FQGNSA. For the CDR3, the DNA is TGTGCCAGCAGCTTACTCCGCGGCACTGAAGCTTTCTTT. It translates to CASSLLRGTEAFF. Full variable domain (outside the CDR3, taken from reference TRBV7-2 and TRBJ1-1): GAGVSQSPSNKVTEKGKDVELRCDPISGHTALYWYRQSLGQGLEFLIYFQGNSAPDKSGLPSDRFSAERTGGSVSTLTIQRTQQEDSAVYLCASSLLRGTEAFFGQGTRLTVV.

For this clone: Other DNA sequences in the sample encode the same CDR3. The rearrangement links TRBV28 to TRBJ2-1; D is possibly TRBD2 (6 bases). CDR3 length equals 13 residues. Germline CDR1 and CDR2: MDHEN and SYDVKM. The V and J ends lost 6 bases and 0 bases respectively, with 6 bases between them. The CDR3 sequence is CASSGSSYNEQFF. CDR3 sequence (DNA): TGTGCCAGCAGCGGGAGCTCCTACAATGAGCAGTTCTTC.

CDR3 sequence reads: CASSINRGTEAFF. DNA for the CDR3: TGTGCCAGCAGCATTAACAGGGGGACTGAAGCTTTCTTT. V usage is TRBV5-6 and J usage is TRBJ1-1, with 8 bases fitting TRBD1. CDR3 size: 13 residues. J gave up 5 bases and V 4 bases, and 4 bases lay outside the gene matches. CDR1 SGHDT and CDR2 YYEEEE come from the germline V gene.